The following is a T cell receptor (beta chain) sequence with its context. Antigen specificity is unknown. V lost 2 bases and J 0 bases, leaving 12 bases between the germline ends. CDR1 SGHDT and CDR2 YYEEEE come from the germline V gene. This CDR3 comprises 16 residues. The method was immunoSEQ multiplex PCR; TCRdb's version includes in-frame clones alone and lacks a portion of them. Among approximately 74,000 clones listed, less than 90% were seen once. This entry is derived from a study of T cell responses to AZD1222 COVID-19 vaccine. Study-wide results and limits: A mostly white British donor set with more females was recruited, and clonal diversity was possibly underestimated. Scientists sampled the repertoires only once the peak T cell response had passed.

V gene TRBV5-6 combines with J gene TRBJ1-5, with a weak D call TRBD1 (6 bases). The sample in question was peripheral blood, obtained 28 days after the second AZD1222 dose. The TCR was taken from an adult who received the AZD1222 COVID-19 vaccine. CDR3: CASSLTDRHSNQPQHF. The CDR3 coding sequence is TGTGCCAGCAGCTTAACGGACAGACATAGCAATCAGCCCCAGCATTTT.